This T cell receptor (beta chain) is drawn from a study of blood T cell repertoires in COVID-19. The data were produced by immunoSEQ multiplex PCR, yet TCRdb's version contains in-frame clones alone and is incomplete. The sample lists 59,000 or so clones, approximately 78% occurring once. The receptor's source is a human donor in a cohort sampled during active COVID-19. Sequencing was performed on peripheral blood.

CDR3 region: CASSHFTGGQPQHF. DNA of the CDR3: TGTGCCAGCAGCCACTTCACAGGGGGCCAGCCCCAGCATTTT. V is TRBV4-2 and J is TRBJ1-5; TRBD1 matches at 9 bases. CDR1 is LGHNA and CDR2 is YNFKEQ in the germline V gene. The CDR3 runs to 14 residues. The trim removed 3 bases at V and 7 bases at J, leaving 4 bases unmatched.